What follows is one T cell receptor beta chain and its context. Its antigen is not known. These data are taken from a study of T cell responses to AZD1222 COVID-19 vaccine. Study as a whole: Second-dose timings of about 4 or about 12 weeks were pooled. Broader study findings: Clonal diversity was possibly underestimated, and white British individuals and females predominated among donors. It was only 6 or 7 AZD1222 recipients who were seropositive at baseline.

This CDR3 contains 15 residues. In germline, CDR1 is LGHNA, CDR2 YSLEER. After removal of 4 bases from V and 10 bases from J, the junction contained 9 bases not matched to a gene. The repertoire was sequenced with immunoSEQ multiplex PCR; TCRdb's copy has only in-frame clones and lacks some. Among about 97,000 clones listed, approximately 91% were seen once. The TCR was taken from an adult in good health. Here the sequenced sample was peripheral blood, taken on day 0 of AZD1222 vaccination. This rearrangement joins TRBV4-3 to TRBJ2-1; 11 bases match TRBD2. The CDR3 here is CASSPQLAGVVEQFF. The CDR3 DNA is TGCGCCAGCAGCCCTCAACTAGCGGGGGTGGTGGAGCAGTTCTTC.